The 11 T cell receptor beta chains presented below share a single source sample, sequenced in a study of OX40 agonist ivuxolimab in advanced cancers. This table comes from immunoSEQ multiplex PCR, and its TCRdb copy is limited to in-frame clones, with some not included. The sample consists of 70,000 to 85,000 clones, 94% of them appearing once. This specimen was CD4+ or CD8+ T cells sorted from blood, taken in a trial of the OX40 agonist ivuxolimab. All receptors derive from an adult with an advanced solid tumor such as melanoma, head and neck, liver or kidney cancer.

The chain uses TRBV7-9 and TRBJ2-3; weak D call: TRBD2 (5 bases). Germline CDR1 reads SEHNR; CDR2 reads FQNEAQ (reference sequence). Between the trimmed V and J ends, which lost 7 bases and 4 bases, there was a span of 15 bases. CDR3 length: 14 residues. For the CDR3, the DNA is TGTGCCAGCACCTCCGGGTGGCGGGCAGATACGCAGTATTTT. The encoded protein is CASTSGWRADTQYF.

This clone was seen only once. As DNA, the CDR3 is TGTGCCACCAGCAGACTATCCACAGATACGCAGTATTTT. As protein: CATSRLSTDTQYF. This chain joins TRBV15 and TRBJ2-3; D call uncertain. Trimming took off 2 bases at V and 2 bases at J, with 5 bases between the two ends. Germline V gives CDR1 LNHNV, CDR2 YYDKDF (reference sequence). The CDR3 totals 13 residues. Using reference TRBV15 and TRBJ2-3 for the parts outside the CDR3, the full variable domain is DAMVIQNPRYQVTQFGKPVTLSCSQTLNHNVMYWYQQKSSQAPKLLFHYYDKDFNNEADTPDNFQSRRPNTSFCFLDIRSPGLGDTAMYLCATSRLSTDTQYFGPGTRLTVL.

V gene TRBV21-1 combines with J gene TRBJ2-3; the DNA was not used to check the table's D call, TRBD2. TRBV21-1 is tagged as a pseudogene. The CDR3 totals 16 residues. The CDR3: CASSKARVPRTDTQYF. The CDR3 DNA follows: TGTGCCAGCAGCAAAGCACGCGTTCCCCGCACAGATACGCAGTATTTT.

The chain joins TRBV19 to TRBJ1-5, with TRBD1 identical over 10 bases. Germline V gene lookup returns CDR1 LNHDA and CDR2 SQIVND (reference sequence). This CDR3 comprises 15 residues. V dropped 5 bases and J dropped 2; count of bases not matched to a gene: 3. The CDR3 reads CASSPTGGGNQPQHF. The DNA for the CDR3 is TGTGCCAGTAGTCCGACAGGGGGCGGCAATCAGCCCCAGCATTTT.

The DNA for the CDR3 is TGTGCCAGCAGCCCCCAGACAGGGATCGGGTACGAGCAGTACTTC. Its translation: CASSPQTGIGYEQYF. V gene TRBV7-6 combines with J gene TRBJ2-7, with 7 bases identical to TRBD1. Looked up from germline, CDR1 is SGHVS and CDR2 is FNYEAQ. V lost 5 bases and J lost 4; bases outside the gene matches: 11. The CDR3 is 15 amino acids.

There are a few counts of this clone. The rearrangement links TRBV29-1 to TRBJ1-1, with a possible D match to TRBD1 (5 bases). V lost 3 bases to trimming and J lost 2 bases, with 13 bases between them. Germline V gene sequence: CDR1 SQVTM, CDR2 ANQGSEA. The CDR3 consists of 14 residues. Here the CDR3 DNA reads TGCAGCGTTGACCTCGGCTGGGACAACACTGAAGCTTTCTTT. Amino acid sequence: CSVDLGWDNTEAFF.

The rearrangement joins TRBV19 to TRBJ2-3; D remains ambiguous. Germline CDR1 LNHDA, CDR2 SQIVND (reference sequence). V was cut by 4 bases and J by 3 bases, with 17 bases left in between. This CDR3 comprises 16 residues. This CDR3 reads CASSRQEARRTDTQYF. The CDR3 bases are TGTGCCAGTAGTAGACAAGAGGCTAGGCGGACAGATACGCAGTATTTT.

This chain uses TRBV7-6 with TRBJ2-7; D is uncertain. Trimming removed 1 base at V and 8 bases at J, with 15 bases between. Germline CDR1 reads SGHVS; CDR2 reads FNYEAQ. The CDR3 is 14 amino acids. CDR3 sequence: CASSLVGRVEQQYF. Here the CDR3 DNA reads TGTGCCAGCAGCTTAGTTGGACGAGTCGAACAGCAGTACTTC.

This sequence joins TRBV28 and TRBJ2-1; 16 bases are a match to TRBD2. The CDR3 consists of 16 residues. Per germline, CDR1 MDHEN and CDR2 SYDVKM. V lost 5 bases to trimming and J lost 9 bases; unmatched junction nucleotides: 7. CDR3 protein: CASSRAGTSGRVEQFF. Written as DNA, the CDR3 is TGTGCCAGCAGTCGAGCCGGGACTAGCGGGAGGGTTGAGCAGTTCTTC.

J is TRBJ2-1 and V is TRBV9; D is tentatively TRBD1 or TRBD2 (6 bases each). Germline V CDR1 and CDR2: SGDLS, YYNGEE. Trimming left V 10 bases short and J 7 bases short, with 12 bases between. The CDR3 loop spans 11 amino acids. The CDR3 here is CASRGGNEQFF. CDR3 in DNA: TGTGCCTCCCGAGGGGGGAATGAGCAGTTCTTC.

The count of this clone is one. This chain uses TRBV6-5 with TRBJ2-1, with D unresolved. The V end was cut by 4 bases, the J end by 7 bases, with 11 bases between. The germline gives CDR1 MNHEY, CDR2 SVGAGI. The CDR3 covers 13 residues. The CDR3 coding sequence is TGTGCCAGCAGTTCGCACAGTAGGAATGAGCAGTTCTTC. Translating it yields CASSSHSRNEQFF.